These T cell receptor beta chains were read from a single sample in a study of T cells in Graves' hyperthyroidism and ophthalmopathy. Each CDR3 protein is one row after TCRdb ran MiXCR on the multiplex PCR reads. The repertoire holds under 400,000 distinct CDR3 sequences, with 15% to 20% as singletons. Material: blood. Source of these receptors: a woman aged 50 to 60 with Graves' hyperthyroidism. Each CDR3 is given with its conserved first and last residue. The D gene is left open where the match is weak. Size tells how often a clone was seen (once, few, many) or the class of an expanded clone, and some rows leave it out.

few NA TRBJ2-1 TRBV6-1 TGTGCCAGCAGCCCCGAGGATTACAATGAGCAGTTCTTC CASSPEDYNEQFF
NA NA TRBJ1-2 TRBV30 TGTGCCTGGAGTCCCCGGACATTGATCTCTGGCTACACCTTC CAWSPRTLISGYTF
many TRBD1 TRBJ1-2 TRBV2 TGTGCCAGCACTCCCGACAGGGGGAATGGCTACACCTTC CASTPDRGNGYTF
NA TRBD1 TRBJ2-7 TRBV20-1 TGCAGTGCTTTCCGGACAGGGCCCCCCTACGAGCAGTACTTC CSAFRTGPPYEQYF
many TRBD2 TRBJ2-3 TRBV20-1 TGCAGTGCTGAAGCGGGAGGGCCAAATACGCAGTATTTT CSAEAGGPNTQYF
many NA TRBJ2-1 TRBV5-1 TGCGCCAGCAGCTTAATAGCCAGAATTTACAATGAGCAGTTCTTC CASSLIARIYNEQFF
many NA TRBJ1-1 TRBV7-9 TGTGCCAGCAGCTTAGTTGGGTTGAACACTGAAGCTTTCTTT CASSLVGLNTEAFF
NA TRBD1 TRBJ1-3 TRBV20-1 TGCAGTGCTAGAGTATGGAGGGGGCTTGGAAACACCATATATTTT CSARVWRGLGNTIYF
many TRBD2 TRBJ2-7 TRBV5-1 TGCGCCAGCAGCTTGGTAGGCGGGAGGGCCTACGAGCAGTACTTC CASSLVGGRAYEQYF
few TRBD1 TRBJ1-2 TRBV6-1 TGTGCCAGCAGTGAGGGACAGGGGGCTCGCTACACCTTC CASSEGQGARYTF
NA NA TRBJ1-2 TRBV29-1 TGCAGCGTCGACCACGGGGGGGTCTATGGCTACACCTTC CSVDHGGVYGYTF
NA TRBD2 TRBJ2-7 TRBV5-1 TGCGCCAGCGAAGCGGGGGATGCCTCGAGCGAGCAGTACTTC CASEAGDASSEQYF
few NA TRBJ1-4 TRBV20-1 TGCAGTGCTAGAGGGCTTTTGACTAATGAAAAACTGTTTTTT CSARGLLTNEKLFF
NA TRBD1 TRBJ2-1 TRBV6-1 TGTGCCAGCAGTGAACACGGACAGGGGGCAATAAATGAGCAGTTCTTC CASSEHGQGAINEQFF
NA NA TRBJ1-6 TRBV4-1 TGCGCCAGCAGCCCGGCCCTTCTGGATTCACCCCTCCACTTT CASSPALLDSPLHF
few TRBD1 TRBJ1-1 TRBV4-1 TGCGCCAGCAGCCGGGGACAGGGATTTGCGAACACTGAAGCTTTCTTT CASSRGQGFANTEAFF
few NA TRBJ2-2 TRBV7-9 TGTGCCAGCAGCTGGAACACCGGGGAGCTGTTTTTT CASSWNTGELFF
few NA TRBJ1-1 TRBV27 TGTGCCAGCTTTAGGGTCGGCGGGGCCACTGAAGCTTTCTTT CASFRVGGATEAFF
many NA TRBJ1-1 TRBV6-5 TGTGCCAGCAGTTACGCGGGGGACACTGAAGCTTTCTTT CASSYAGDTEAFF
few TRBD2 TRBJ2-3 TRBV29-1 TGCAGCGTTGAGAGCGGGGGGGCATTAGATACGCAGTATTTT CSVESGGALDTQYF
NA NA TRBJ2-1 TRBV18 TGTGCCAGCTCACCACTCTCGGGATCCAATGAGCAGTTCTTC CASSPLSGSNEQFF
NA NA TRBJ2-1 TRBV28 TGTGCCAGCAGACCAGAGGGCGGGAAGGCCGACAATGAGCAGTTCTTC CASRPEGGKADNEQFF